This TCR beta chain was captured in a study of vaccination and CD4 T cells after COVID-19. Turning to the study itself: Investigators drew the post-COVID samples a median 101 days after diagnosis, with a range of 35 to 161.

Study observations and caveats: The median number of SARS-CoV-2-reactive clonotypes increased from roughly 19 to 38, a change that did not reach significance.

Sample treatment: approximately 9-day PBMC culture with coronavirus spike peptide pools or control peptides (ViraFEST assay). Unexposed donor CD4+ T cells predated the COVID-19 pandemic, collected 2011-2018. ViraFEST stimulated the growth of antigen-specific T cells using peptide pools and subsequently profiled their TCRs by sequencing. Points on this clonotype: Its antigen is as yet unknown.

There are 15 residues in the CDR3. CDR1 SGHTA and CDR2 FQGTGA come from the germline V gene. Trimming cost V 2 bases and J 8 bases, with 13 bases left between them. Cultured CD4+ T cell DNA underwent sequencing with the Oncomine TCR Beta short-read assay. The source of extracted genomic DNA was cultured CD4+ T cells. One entry per CDR3 protein results from TCRdb running MiXCR on the PCR reads. The sample gives fewer than 12,000 distinct CDR3 sequences, almost 30% of which show up once; about 14% is in the top ten. The chain has TRBV7-3 and TRBJ1-6, with D perhaps TRBD1 (5 bases). The receptor's source is a human donor in good health. The sequenced material came from CD4+ T cells from blood, cultured in vitro. CDR3 sequence: CASSLGSGRDSPLHF. The DNA for the CDR3 is TGTGCCAGCAGCTTAGGTTCAGGGAGGGATTCACCCCTCCACTTT.